A single count supports the clone carrying this T cell receptor (beta chain). Its antigen is unidentified. Built from TCR beta cDNA, the libraries had unique molecular identifiers in them. Input populations of roughly 0.85 to 11 million T cells gave rise to roughly 0.5 million cDNA molecules. TCRdb reprocessed the PCR reads via MiXCR and lists one record per CDR3 protein. The profile shows hundreds of thousands of distinct CDR3 sequences, approximately 38% of them singletons. The entry originates in a study of post-analysis software for immune sequencing data. The overall study: As for disease course, relapsing-remitting, secondary progressive and progressive-relapsing multiple sclerosis were all included.

V was pared by 3 bases and J by 0 bases, with 6 bases between. The CDR3 spans 15 residues. Study-wide findings and caveats: Four or five TRBV segments (TRBV5-6, TRBV5-1 and TRBV20-1 among them) occurred more frequently in patients than in controls. Strong co-clustering by F measure was evident for samples that had been prepared in the same batch. Relative to controls, patients with multiple sclerosis showed significantly lower normalized Chao1 diversity.

The sample comprised blood. The receptor was isolated from a girl between 5 and 17 years old with multiple sclerosis. This chain uses TRBV12-3 or TRBV12-4 with TRBJ2-6; D uncertain. CDR3 in DNA: TGTGCCAGCAGTTTTGGTCGCTCTGGGGCCAACGTCCTGACTTTC. This codes for CASSFGRSGANVLTF.